The 30 T cell receptor beta chains in this list originate from one sample, sequenced in a study of radiotherapy plus CTLA-4 blockade in lung cancer. TCRdb keeps only in-frame clones here, not all; method: immunoSEQ multiplex PCR. The sample contains tens of thousands of clones, more than 75% of which appear only once. This material consisted of peripheral blood, taken from a patient treated with radiotherapy plus ipilimumab. The receptors were sampled from a human donor with non-small cell lung cancer that progressed on radiotherapy plus ipilimumab.

The J gene is TRBJ1-1, the V gene TRBV14; maybe TRBD1 (5 bases). Germline CDR1 is SGHDN and CDR2 is FVKESK. The V gene lost 0 bases and the J gene lost 0 bases, with 17 bases spanning the gap. The CDR3 length is 18 residues. The CDR3 coding sequence is TGTGCCAGCAGCCAAGAAGAGGGGAGGGTACAGATGAACACTGAAGCTTTCTTT. Translating it yields CASSQEEGRVQMNTEAFF. Based on the CDR3 plus reference TRBV14 and TRBJ1-1, the full variable domain is EAGVTQFPSHSVIEKGQTVTLRCDPISGHDNLYWYRRVMGKEIKFLLHFVKESKQDESGMPNNRFLAERTGGTYSTLKVQPAELEDSGVYFCASSQEEGRVQMNTEAFFGQGTRLTVV.

This chain connects TRBV20-1 to TRBJ1-2; D remains ambiguous. Trimming removed 3 bases at V and 4 bases at J, with 6 bases between. This CDR3 is 11 amino acids long. CDR1 DFQATT and CDR2 SNEGSKA come from the germline V gene (reference sequence). The CDR3 DNA follows: TGCAGTGCTAGGCTCATCTATGGCTACACCTTC. Its translation: CSARLIYGYTF.

This clone was found a few times. This chain links TRBV7-9 with TRBJ2-2, with D possibly being TRBD2 (6 bases). This CDR3 comprises 15 residues. Per germline, CDR1 SEHNR and CDR2 FQNEAQ (reference sequence). With 5 bases removed from V and 0 bases from J, the gap between germline ends came to 10 bases. CDR3 amino acids: CASSLGGANTGELFF. The CDR3 DNA is TGTGCCAGCAGCCTGGGGGGAGCGAACACCGGGGAGCTGTTTTTT.

CDR3 loop: CASSPTGEVGYGYTF. The CDR3 DNA reads as TGTGCCAGCAGCCCCACAGGGGAGGTTGGCTATGGCTACACCTTC. The V and J genes are TRBV4-2 and TRBJ1-2, with 7 bases identical to TRBD1. The length of the CDR3 is 15 residues. J lost 4 bases, V lost 4 bases, and 9 bases had no gene match. CDR1 LGHNA and CDR2 YNFKEQ come from the germline V gene.

The chain has TRBV5-8 and TRBJ1-3, with D perhaps matching TRBD1 (5 bases). V was pared by 2 bases and J by 2 bases, with 11 bases between. The CDR3 runs to 15 residues. Germline-derived CDR1 and CDR2 are SGHTS and YDEGEE. CDR3 sequence reads: CASSFPGMTGNTIYF. CDR3 DNA: TGTGCCAGCAGCTTCCCAGGGATGACTGGAAACACCATATATTTT.

The V and J genes are TRBV9 and TRBJ1-2; TRBD1 matches 8 bases. There are 14 residues in the CDR3. CDR1 is SGDLS, CDR2 YYNGEE, per germline. Unmatched junction bases numbered 1, after V lost 0 bases and J lost 3 bases. In nucleotides, the CDR3 is TGTGCCAGCAGCGTAGGACAGGGGTACTATGGCTACACCTTC. Translating it yields CASSVGQGYYGYTF.

The V call is TRBV11-3, the J call TRBJ2-2, with 10 nucleotides matching TRBD1. The trim removed 5 bases at V and 3 bases at J, leaving 6 bases unmatched. The germline CDR1 and CDR2 sequences are SGHNT and YENEEA. The CDR3 is made up of 16 amino acids. The CDR3 is CASSQGGTGDTGELFF. The CDR3 DNA sequence: TGTGCCAGCAGCCAGGGGGGGACAGGGGACACCGGGGAGCTGTTTTTT.

The gene calls are TRBV5-1 and TRBJ1-2; D may be TRBD1 (6 bases). Trimming pared 4 bases from V and 5 bases from J, leaving 12 bases between. Germline V lookup: CDR1 SGHRS, CDR2 YFSETQ. The CDR3 is made up of 13 amino acids. CDR3 sequence (DNA): TGCGCCAGCAGCCAGGACAGCTCATATGGCTACACCTTC. Its translation is CASSQDSSYGYTF.

The rearrangement uses TRBV7-2 and TRBJ2-5, with D perhaps matching TRBD1 (6 bases). The germline V and J ends were trimmed by 1 base and 4 bases, with 13 bases remaining between them. From germline, CDR1 is SGHTA and CDR2 FQGNSA. The CDR3 has 15 residues. The CDR3 sequence is CASSLVPGVSETQYF. CDR3 bases: TGTGCCAGCAGCTTAGTCCCAGGGGTGTCAGAGACCCAGTACTTC.

The gene calls are TRBV18 and TRBJ2-5; 7 positions match TRBD2. The V gene end was trimmed by 6 bases and the J gene end by 5 bases; junction bases not matched to a gene: 12. Germline V gives CDR1 KGHSH, CDR2 LQKENI. CDR3 size: 15 residues. The CDR3 region has the DNA TGTGCCAGCTCTTACGAGGCGGGGGTCGGGGAGACCCAGTACTTC. It specifies CASSYEAGVGETQYF.

The rearrangement links TRBV5-1 to TRBJ2-1; D assignment may be TRBD1 or TRBD2 (5 bases each). The CDR3 loop spans 14 amino acids. V shed 4 bases and J shed 0 bases, with 8 bases lying between them. Per the germline V gene, CDR1 is SGHRS and CDR2 is YFSETQ. CDR3: CASSEGSSYNEQFF. The CDR3 DNA reads as TGCGCCAGCAGCGAGGGGAGCTCCTACAATGAGCAGTTCTTC.

The chain employs TRBV11-2 and TRBJ2-7; perhaps TRBD2 as D (5 bases). The V gene's germline CDR1 is SGHAT and CDR2 FQNNGV. The CDR3 totals 15 residues. The germline V and J ends were trimmed by 5 bases and 0 bases, with 14 bases remaining between them. The CDR3 bases are TGTGCCAGCAGCCCCCAGAGGGCTAGCTCCTACGAGCAGTACTTC. Translation: CASSPQRASSYEQYF. Full variable domain (rest looked up from reference TRBV11-2 and TRBJ2-7): EAGVAQSPRYKIIEKRQSVAFWCNPISGHATLYWYQQILGQGPKLLIQFQNNGVVDDSQLPKDRFSAERLKGVDSTLKIQPAKLEDSAVYLCASSPQRASSYEQYFGPGTRLTVT.

The chain is built from TRBV7-9 and TRBJ1-2, with TRBD1 matching over 7 bases. CDR1 and CDR2 from the germline V gene are SEHNR and FQNEAQ (reference sequence). With V trimmed by 3 bases and J by 1 base, 2 bases remained unmatched. The CDR3 spans 14 residues. The CDR3 protein is CASSLGQSNYGYTF. The CDR3 bases are TGTGCCAGCAGCTTGGGACAGAGTAACTATGGCTACACCTTC.

The chain is built from TRBV11-3 and TRBJ2-3; 10 positions agree with TRBD1. The junction had 6 bases not matched to a gene; V was cut back by 5 bases and J by 4 bases. The CDR3 covers 15 residues. Germline V gene sequence: CDR1 SGHNT, CDR2 YENEEA. This chain's CDR3 is CASSPGQGPSDTQYF. The CDR3 nucleotides read TGTGCCAGCAGCCCGGGACAGGGGCCATCAGATACGCAGTATTTT.

The gene calls are TRBV7-8 and TRBJ2-1; 9 bases map to TRBD2. CDR1 SGHVS and CDR2 FQNEAQ come from the germline V gene. CDR3 length equals 16 residues. After removal of 5 bases from V and 7 bases from J, the junction contained 12 bases not matched to a gene. CDR3 sequence (DNA): TGTGCCAGCAGCCACTTCCCTAGCGGGATGGGGAATGAGCAGTTCTTC. Residues: CASSHFPSGMGNEQFF.

The chain links TRBV5-1 to TRBJ2-7, with 10 bases aligning to TRBD1. Germline trimming cut 1 base from V and 12 bases from J; bases unmatched to any gene: 13. This CDR3 has 15 amino acids. CDR1 is SGHRS and CDR2 is YFSETQ in the germline V gene. In nucleotides, the CDR3 is TGCGCCAGCAGCTTGTCTCAGACAGGGGGCGCAGGATGGTACTTC. Translation: CASSLSQTGGAGWYF.

The chain uses TRBV7-2 and TRBJ1-2; TRBD1 might be the D (5 bases). The germline gives CDR1 SGHTA, CDR2 FQGNSA. The CDR3 length is 12 residues. Trimming removed 4 bases at V and 10 bases at J, with 13 bases between. CDR3 loop: CASSYMGVVYTF. DNA for the CDR3: TGTGCCAGCAGCTACATGGGGGTCGTCTACACCTTC.

The chain joins TRBV11-2 to TRBJ1-1; 8 nucleotides match TRBD1. CDR3 size: 16 residues. The germline CDR1 and CDR2 sequences are SGHAT and FQNNGV. V was clipped by 3 bases and J by 0 bases; unmatched bases: 6. The CDR3 region has the DNA TGTGCCAGCAGCTTTGGACAGGGTTACATGAACACTGAAGCTTTCTTT. Translation: CASSFGQGYMNTEAFF.

The rearrangement uses TRBV6-6 and TRBJ1-2; 8 nucleotides match TRBD1. The CDR3 totals 14 residues. Germline V lookup: CDR1 MNHNY, CDR2 SVGAGI (reference sequence). The V segment lost 6 bases and the J segment 6 bases; nucleotides outside the gene matches: 9. DNA of the CDR3: TGTGCCAGCAGCTTACTGTCGGGACAGGATGGCTACACCTTC. It specifies CASSLLSGQDGYTF.

The chain uses TRBV19 and TRBJ1-2, with D possibly matching TRBD1 (6 bases). This CDR3 spans 14 amino acids. From germline, CDR1 is LNHDA and CDR2 SQIVND (reference sequence). The V and J ends lost 7 bases and 4 bases respectively, with 16 bases between them. DNA for the CDR3: TGTGCCAGTACCCCCTTGGGGGCCGGCTATGGCTACACCTTC. Amino acid sequence: CASTPLGAGYGYTF.

CDR3 nucleotides: TGTGCCAGCAGTCCCGACAACGCCTACGAGCAGTACTTC. Its translation is CASSPDNAYEQYF. The chain couples TRBV28 to TRBJ2-7; D uncertain. V was pared by 5 bases and J by 2 bases, with 10 bases between. The length of the CDR3 is 13 residues. The germline CDR1 and CDR2 sequences are MDHEN and SYDVKM.

This clone was found once. V and J are TRBV19 and TRBJ2-2; TRBD1 is a possible D gene (6 bases). V was trimmed by 6 bases and J by 6 bases, leaving 14 bases between them. In germline, CDR1 is LNHDA, CDR2 SQIVND (reference sequence). CDR3 length equals 14 residues. DNA of the CDR3: TGTGCCAGTAGACCCTCAGGGGTTGCCGGGGAGCTGTTTTTT. Translated: CASRPSGVAGELFF.

CDR3 DNA sequence: TGTGCCAGCAGCTTGGAGGGGCCGGGTGAGCAGTTCTTC. It codes for CASSLEGPGEQFF. The rearrangement joins TRBV5-4 to TRBJ2-1; a weak D match, TRBD1 (5 bases). Deletions cut 0 bases from V and 9 bases from J, with 10 bases between. The CDR3 sequence is 13 residues long. Germline lookup yields CDR1 SGHNT and CDR2 YYREEE (reference sequence).

The chain uses TRBV19 and TRBJ2-7, with D tentatively TRBD2 (6 bases). The DNA end lines up better with TRBJ2-1; the J call may be wrong. The germline CDR1 and CDR2 sequences are LNHDA and SQIVND (reference sequence). The CDR3 has 15 residues. CDR3 DNA: TGTGCCAGTAGCCCTTTTCCCGGGACTCTCAATGAGCAGTTCTTC. Translated: CASSPFPGTLNEQFF.

The rearrangement links TRBV7-8 to TRBJ2-3, with TRBD2 as a possible D gene (6 bases). CDR1 and CDR2 from the germline V gene are SGHVS and FQNEAQ. The CDR3 covers 14 residues. Trimming shortened V by 1 base and J by 5 bases, and 10 bases separated the two germline ends. CDR3 coding DNA: TGTGCCAGCAGCTTAGAGGGAGGAGGAGATACGCAGTATTTT. This gives the protein CASSLEGGGDTQYF.

The chain uses TRBV7-9 and TRBJ2-5, with 11 nucleotides matching TRBD2. Germline V CDR1 and CDR2: SEHNR, FQNEAQ (reference sequence). The CDR3 covers 14 residues. V gave up 3 bases and J gave up 5 bases; unmatched junction bases: 2. Here the CDR3 DNA reads TGTGCCAGCAGCTTGACTAGCGGGGCGGAGACCCAGTACTTC. This gives the protein CASSLTSGAETQYF.

V gene TRBV28 combines with J gene TRBJ1-2; the D is unclear. Trimming left V 1 base short and J 8 bases short, with 11 bases between. Germline CDR1 and CDR2: MDHEN and SYDVKM. The CDR3 totals 13 residues. The CDR3 region is CASSLFRWEGYTF. CDR3 in DNA: TGTGCCAGCAGTTTATTCAGGTGGGAGGGCTACACCTTC.

The chain is built from TRBV4-1 and TRBJ2-1, with 7 bases lining up with TRBD2. With V trimmed by 4 bases and J by 2 bases, 8 bases remained unmatched. The germline V gene has CDR1 MGHRA and CDR2 YSYEKL. CDR3 length: 16 amino acids. The CDR3 region has the DNA TGCGCCAGCAGCCTGGGAGGGCTAGCCCCCTACAATGAGCAGTTCTTC. Translating gives CASSLGGLAPYNEQFF.

V gene TRBV30 combines with J gene TRBJ1-6, with a tentative D call TRBD1 (6 bases). The V and J ends lost 3 bases and 13 bases respectively, with 22 bases between them. CDR1 GTSNPN and CDR2 SVGIG come from the germline V gene (reference sequence). There are 15 residues in the CDR3. The DNA of the CDR3 is TGTGCCTGGAGCTCACATACCGGGGGGGCTGGGCCCCTCCACTTT. Translation: CAWSSHTGGAGPLHF.

The gene calls are TRBV7-9 and TRBJ1-1; D unclear. CDR3 length equals 12 residues. Trimming removed 4 bases at V and 11 bases at J, with 14 bases between. Germline V gives CDR1 SEHNR, CDR2 FQNEAQ (reference sequence). As DNA, the CDR3 is TGTGCCAGCAGCTACATCCAAACTGCGGCTTTCTTT. Its protein is CASSYIQTAAFF.